Below, 15 T cell receptor beta chains from the same sample are listed, as sequenced in a study of long-term antiretroviral therapy in people with HIV. With survey level as its setting, the immunoSEQ assay was v3.0. Only in-frame clones appear in the TCRdb table, and some are missing; sequencing was by immunoSEQ multiplex PCR. The top ten hold 3.6% of the sample, which has tens of thousands of clones, 94% seen once. This specimen was unsorted PBMCs, taken 4.1 years after starting antiretroviral therapy. These receptors all come from a woman aged 50 to 65 with HIV.

The CDR3: CASRPQGGTNQPQHF. The CDR3 bases are TGTGCCAGCAGGCCACAGGGGGGGACCAATCAGCCCCAGCATTTT. V usage is TRBV28 and J usage is TRBJ1-5; 8 bases fit TRBD1. V shed 6 bases, J shed 3 bases, and the junction held 7 bases outside the gene matches. This CDR3 comprises 15 residues. The germline V gene encodes CDR1 MDHEN and CDR2 SYDVKM.

This clone was detected a few times. The V and J genes are TRBV9 and TRBJ2-5; either TRBD1 or TRBD2 may supply D (5 bases each). Germline V gene sequence: CDR1 SGDLS, CDR2 YYNGEE. V lost 7 bases, J lost 0 bases, and 13 bases lay in between. The CDR3 is 14 residues long. Here the CDR3 reads CASGNGADQETQYF. CDR3 DNA sequence: TGTGCCAGCGGGAACGGGGCGGACCAAGAGACCCAGTACTTC.

The rearrangement uses TRBV30 and TRBJ2-1; D may match TRBD1 or TRBD2 (5 bases each). V lost 8 bases and J 0 bases, leaving 14 bases between the germline ends. Germline CDR1 and CDR2: GTSNPN and SVGIG (reference sequence). The CDR3 is 14 residues long. This CDR3 reads CARGSFLSYNEQFF. Written as DNA, the CDR3 is TGTGCCCGGGGCTCTTTCCTCTCCTACAATGAGCAGTTCTTC.

The rearrangement links TRBV6-1 to TRBJ1-6; no definite D call. Germline lookup yields CDR1 MNHNS and CDR2 SASEGT. V was pared by 0 bases and J by 3 bases, with 18 bases between. The CDR3 has 19 residues. The CDR3 region has the DNA TGTGCCAGCAGTGAAGCGCAACCGCGGCTTTATAACTATAATTCACCCCTCCACTTT. Amino acid sequence: CASSEAQPRLYNYNSPLHF.

The chain combines TRBV29-1 with TRBJ1-1; D is unclear. Germline-derived CDR1 and CDR2 are SQVTM and ANQGSEA. This CDR3 has 12 amino acids. Trimming cost V 3 bases and J 4 bases, with 9 bases left between them. CDR3 amino acids: CSVDLGFTEAFF. The CDR3 DNA sequence: TGCAGCGTTGACTTGGGGTTCACTGAAGCTTTCTTT.

V gene TRBV6-1 combines with J gene TRBJ1-5, with D possibly TRBD1 on 6 matching bases. V lost 5 bases and J lost 0, with 11 bases in between. The CDR3 totals 15 residues. The germline CDR1 and CDR2 sequences are MNHNS and SASEGT. CDR3 protein: CASSWAGVSNQPQHF. The DNA for the CDR3 is TGTGCCAGCAGTTGGGCAGGGGTTAGCAATCAGCCCCAGCATTTT.

V usage is TRBV5-1 and J usage is TRBJ1-1; 7 bases match TRBD1. Trimming removed 0 bases from V and 8 bases from J; junction bases left unmatched: 7. The CDR3 length is 14 residues. Germline V gene data show CDR1 as SGHRS and CDR2 as YFSETQ. The CDR3 coding sequence is TGCGCCAGCAGCTTGGGATGGACAGGTCGAGAAGCTTTCTTT. Protein: CASSLGWTGREAFF. Drawing the rest from reference TRBV5-1 and TRBJ1-1, the complete variable domain is KAGVTQTPRYLIKTRGQQVTLSCSPISGHRSVSWYQQTPGQGLQFLFEYFSETQRNKGNFPGRFSGRQFSNSRSEMNVSTLELGDSALYLCASSLGWTGREAFFGQGTRLTVV.

The rearrangement uses TRBV29-1 and TRBJ2-3; D call uncertain. Trimming stripped 5 bases from V and 1 base from J, with 10 bases between. Germline V gene sequence: CDR1 SQVTM, CDR2 ANQGSEA. The CDR3 has 13 residues. The CDR3 here is CSVRSSGTDTQYF. CDR3 nucleotide sequence: TGCAGCGTTCGATCAAGCGGCACAGATACGCAGTATTTT.

This clone has only a few counts. The sample has other DNA sequences that encode this CDR3 too. The rearrangement joins TRBV25-1 to TRBJ1-1, with D unclear. V was clipped by 7 bases and J by 5 bases, with 8 bases between them. In germline, CDR1 is MGHDK, CDR2 SYGVNS. The CDR3 sequence is 11 residues long. CDR3 in DNA: TGTGCCAGCAACGGAGGGACTGAAGCTTTCTTT. Translating it yields CASNGGTEAFF.

This clone occurred once. V is TRBV11-2 and J is TRBJ1-3; TRBD1 is a possible D gene (5 bases). Trimming stripped 5 bases from V and 7 bases from J, with 15 bases between. Germline V gene sequence: CDR1 SGHAT, CDR2 FQNNGV. The CDR3 is made up of 14 amino acids. The CDR3 sequence: CASSTRTRQNTIYF. Written as DNA, the CDR3 is TGTGCCAGCAGCACCAGGACCCGACAGAACACCATATATTTT. Drawing the rest from reference TRBV11-2 and TRBJ1-3, the complete variable domain is EAGVAQSPRYKIIEKRQSVAFWCNPISGHATLYWYQQILGQGPKLLIQFQNNGVVDDSQLPKDRFSAERLKGVDSTLKIQPAKLEDSAVYLCASSTRTRQNTIYFGEGSWLTVV.

The rearrangement links TRBV2 to TRBJ1-2; D ambiguous. This CDR3 spans 15 amino acids. The germline V gene encodes CDR1 SNHLY and CDR2 FYNNEI. V lost 0 bases and J 6 bases, leaving 14 bases between the germline ends. The CDR3 sequence: CASSEALQAANGYTF. CDR3 nucleotide sequence: TGTGCCAGCAGTGAAGCGCTTCAAGCTGCTAATGGCTACACCTTC.

This sequence joins TRBV30 and TRBJ2-7; the D is unclear. Per the germline V gene, CDR1 is GTSNPN and CDR2 is SVGIG (reference sequence). This CDR3 region has 15 residues. Trimming removed 4 bases at V and 4 bases at J, with 20 bases between. CDR3 sequence (DNA): TGTGCCTGGAACCCTCCGGACCGCCCGCGGTACGAGCAGTACTTC. Its translation: CAWNPPDRPRYEQYF.

The genes are TRBV6-1 and TRBJ2-3, with D hard to call. This CDR3 has 11 amino acids. From germline, CDR1 is MNHNS and CDR2 SASEGT. V dropped 4 bases and J dropped 5 bases, with 4 bases sitting between them. The CDR3 region has the DNA TGTGCCAGCAGTGCCTTAGATACGCAGTATTTT. Protein: CASSALDTQYF.

CDR3 sequence reads: CASSQGRNTEAFF. The CDR3 DNA is TGTGCCAGCAGCCAAGGCAGGAACACTGAAGCTTTCTTT. This chain connects TRBV7-3 to TRBJ1-1, with D unclear. There are 13 residues in the CDR3. Trimming pared 5 bases from V and 1 base from J, leaving 8 bases between. In germline, CDR1 is SGHTA, CDR2 FQGTGA. Using reference TRBV7-3 and TRBJ1-1 for the parts outside the CDR3, the full variable domain is GAGVSQTPSNKVTEKGKYVELRCDPISGHTALYWYRQSLGQGPEFLIYFQGTGAADDSGLPNDRFFAVRPEGSVSTLKIQRTERGDSAVYLCASSQGRNTEAFFGQGTRLTVV.

The chain carries TRBV29-1 and TRBJ2-7, with D maybe TRBD2 (5 bases). Germline assignment: CDR1 SQVTM and CDR2 ANQGSEA. With 7 bases removed from V and 3 bases from J, the gap between germline ends came to 13 bases. The CDR3 has 12 amino acids. The CDR3 DNA follows: TGCAGCGCTACTTTAACTAGCTACGAGCAGTACTTC. Translating gives CSATLTSYEQYF.